A single sample is the source of the 32 T cell receptor beta chains below, sequenced in a study of regulatory T cells in long-lasting Graves disease. Time point indicated: newly diagnosed GD, antithyroid drugs for less than 3 months. RNA isolated from PBMCs was used to make the TCR library. The authors built TCR beta libraries using iRepertoire HTBI primers and Arm-PCR of CDR3 regions. Via MiXCR, TCRdb re-called the multiplex PCR reads, giving one row per CDR3 protein. Among hundreds of thousands of distinct CDR3 sequences listed, roughly 13% were seen once. This same sample was also part of a study on T cells in Graves' hyperthyroidism and ophthalmopathy.

Sequencing was performed on peripheral blood mononuclear cells (PBMCs), taken at new diagnosis, from a patient treated with antithyroid drugs. These receptors were collected from a man aged 30-40 years with Graves disease.

V usage is TRBV4-1 and J usage is TRBJ2-1; D is undetermined. This CDR3 comprises 15 residues. Germline CDR1 and CDR2: MGHRA and YSYEKL. Between the trimmed V and J ends, which lost 2 bases and 9 bases, there was a span of 17 bases. The CDR3 is CASSQNQASLSEQFF. The CDR3 coding sequence is TGCGCCAGCAGCCAAAATCAGGCTAGTTTGAGTGAGCAGTTCTTC.

This clonotype showed up many times. The V call is TRBV7-2, the J call TRBJ2-3; 9 bases are a match to TRBD1. The CDR3 runs to 15 residues. With V trimmed by 6 bases and J by 5 bases, 9 bases remained unmatched. The germline gives CDR1 SGHTA, CDR2 FQGNSA. The CDR3 loop is CASSPRDRERDTQYF. The DNA of the CDR3 is TGTGCCAGCAGTCCCCGGGACAGGGAACGAGATACGCAGTATTTT.

As regards this clonotype: A much larger clone is a single base away; this may be a read error. Likely a read error: the CDR3 ends without its conserved phenylalanine or tryptophan. The rearrangement uses TRBV13 and TRBJ2-7, with 9 bases identical to TRBD2. Losses at the gene ends were 5 bases for V and 2 bases for J; bases not matched to a gene: 7. CDR1 PRHDT and CDR2 FYEKMQ come from the germline V gene (reference sequence). The CDR3 totals 15 residues. The CDR3 is CASSGKREATYEQYS. CDR3 DNA: TGTGCCAGCAGCGGCAAGCGGGAGGCGACCTACGAGCAGTACTCC.

This clonotype appeared many times. The rearrangement joins TRBV27 to TRBJ2-2; D is perhaps TRBD1 (6 bases). V was shortened by 6 bases and J by 5 bases, with 16 bases between the two germline ends. Germline values: CDR1 MNHEY, CDR2 SMNVEV (reference sequence). The CDR3 runs to 15 residues. The CDR3 protein is CASSLLSRGTGELFF. CDR3 coding DNA: TGTGCCAGCAGCCTACTGAGCAGGGGTACCGGGGAGCTGTTTTTT.

This clonotype was seen at least ten times. The chain recombines TRBV29-1 with TRBJ2-1; 8 bases align to TRBD1. This CDR3 has 12 amino acids. Germline assignment: CDR1 SQVTM and CDR2 ANQGSEA. Losses at the gene ends were 7 bases for V and 7 bases for J; bases not matched to a gene: 6. The DNA for the CDR3 is TGCAGCGCCGGACAGGGCGATAATGAGCAGTTCTTC. It yields the protein CSAGQGDNEQFF.

This clonotype was seen many times. This sequence joins TRBV29-1 and TRBJ2-3, with 10 bases fitting TRBD2. Germline lookup yields CDR1 SQVTM and CDR2 ANQGSEA. V was pared by 7 bases and J by 4 bases, with 17 bases of the junction left unmatched. This CDR3 is 17 amino acids long. CDR3 protein: CSAGGLAGAANPDTQYF. In nucleotides, the CDR3 is TGCAGCGCGGGGGGGCTAGCGGGAGCCGCTAACCCAGATACGCAGTATTTT.

This clonotype was recorded at least ten times. The chain employs TRBV2 and TRBJ2-3; D is ambiguous. Germline CDR1 SNHLY, CDR2 FYNNEI. The CDR3 runs to 13 residues. Trimming cost V 5 bases and J 2 bases, with 8 bases left between them. The CDR3 here is CASSSRYTDTQYF. CDR3 in DNA: TGTGCCAGCAGTTCGCGATACACAGATACGCAGTATTTT.

This clonotype was picked up a small number of times. The chain uses TRBV4-1 and TRBJ2-7, with a weak D call TRBD2 (5 bases). Trimming took 1 base from V and 1 from J, leaving 8 bases between them. Looked up from germline, CDR1 is MGHRA and CDR2 is YSYEKL. This CDR3 is built from 14 residues. CDR3 region: CASSQVRGSYEQYF. CDR3 in DNA: TGCGCCAGCAGCCAAGTCCGGGGTTCCTACGAGCAGTACTTC.

Many counts were recorded for this clonotype. CDR3 amino acids: CSARGSPALLQNIQYF. The CDR3 nucleotides are TGCAGTGCTAGGGGGTCCCCGGCCCTTCTGCAAAACATTCAGTACTTC. The chain links TRBV20-1 to TRBJ2-4; D ambiguous. CDR3 length equals 16 residues. Germline V gene lookup returns CDR1 DFQATT and CDR2 SNEGSKA (reference sequence). V was cut by 3 bases and J by 5 bases, with 20 bases left in between.

This clonotype was seen at least ten times. V gene TRBV9 combines with J gene TRBJ2-2; 9 nucleotides line up with TRBD1. The germline CDR1 and CDR2 sequences are SGDLS and YYNGEE. The length of the CDR3 is 14 residues. V lost 3 bases, J lost 8 bases, and 5 bases stayed unmatched. The CDR3 nucleotides are TGTGCCAGCAGCGACACAGGGGGCGCGGGGGAGCTGTTTTTT. It yields the protein CASSDTGGAGELFF.

This clonotype occurred a few times. It may be a read error: a sequence one base away is much more abundant. The J gene is TRBJ1-1, the V gene TRBV2; D unclear. This CDR3 has 12 amino acids. Germline loops: CDR1 SNHLY, CDR2 FYNNEI. The CDR3 spells CASRAPNAEAFF. The CDR3 nucleotides read TGTGCCAGCCGGGCGCCGAACGCTGAAGCTTTCTTT.

In this sample, this clonotype turned up many times. CDR3 DNA sequence: TGTGCCAGCAGTGACCAGCGGAGGGGGGGCAATGAGCAGTTCTTC. It encodes CASSDQRRGGNEQFF. V gene TRBV27 combines with J gene TRBJ2-1; a weak D match, TRBD2 (7 bases). CDR1 is MNHEY, CDR2 SMNVEV, per germline (reference sequence). Trimming cost V 5 bases and J 6 bases, with 17 bases left between them. The CDR3 loop spans 15 amino acids.

This clonotype was recorded at least ten times. The genes are TRBV20-1 and TRBJ2-5; no firm D call. The CDR3 covers 12 residues. V shed 2 bases and J shed 2 bases, with 6 bases lying between them. The germline gives CDR1 DFQATT, CDR2 SNEGSKA (reference sequence). The CDR3 DNA reads TGCAGTGCTAGAATGCAGCAAGAGACCCAGTACTTC. This gives the protein CSARMQQETQYF.

The V call is TRBV27, the J call TRBJ2-2; D unresolved. Trimming stripped 6 bases from V and 7 bases from J, with 18 bases between. The CDR3 consists of 15 residues. The germline CDR1 and CDR2 sequences are MNHEY and SMNVEV (reference sequence). CDR3 sequence reads: CASSQTLPRGGELFF. The CDR3 coding sequence is TGTGCCAGCAGCCAAACACTCCCCCGCGGCGGGGAGCTGTTTTTT.

This clonotype was recorded at least ten times. V is TRBV7-2 and J is TRBJ2-3; D call uncertain. Germline assignment: CDR1 SGHTA and CDR2 FQGNSA. Trimming removed 5 bases at V and 0 bases at J, with 18 bases between. The CDR3 is 17 amino acids. The CDR3 DNA is TGTGCCAGCAGCCCCGGTCTGGCCATCCAAAGCACAGATACGCAGTATTTT. Translated, it gives CASSPGLAIQSTDTQYF.

This chain joins TRBV3-1 and TRBJ2-1; 7 bases agree with TRBD2. The J segment lost 1 base and the V segment lost 1 base, leaving 4 bases of the junction unmatched. Germline CDR1 LGHDT, CDR2 YNNKEL (reference sequence). The CDR3 is made up of 16 amino acids. The CDR3 nucleotides are TGTGCCAGCAGCCAAGCGCCCGGGGGGTCCTACAATGAGCAGTTCTTC. Translation gives CASSQAPGGSYNEQFF.

This clonotype showed up many times. V is TRBV19 and J is TRBJ1-1; 8 bases fit TRBD1. This CDR3 region has 13 residues. V trimming: 6 bases; J trimming: 7 bases; junction bases outside the gene matches: 7. Germline CDR1 and CDR2: LNHDA and SQIVND (reference sequence). The CDR3 here is CASRRTGYDEAFF. In DNA form, the CDR3 reads TGTGCCAGTAGGAGGACAGGGTATGATGAAGCTTTCTTT.

In its sample, this clonotype was seen many times. The chain joins TRBV13 to TRBJ1-2; D gene unclear. The CDR3 contains 15 residues. From germline, CDR1 is PRHDT and CDR2 FYEKMQ (reference sequence). V lost 4 bases, J lost 3 bases, and 15 bases lay in between. CDR3 in amino acids: CASSSPSRPDYGYTF. In DNA form, the CDR3 reads TGTGCCAGCAGCTCACCCAGCCGGCCCGACTATGGCTACACCTTC.

This clonotype has at least ten counts. This chain joins TRBV2 and TRBJ2-1; TRBD2 matches 8 bases. V was clipped by 6 bases and J by 5 bases; unmatched bases: 3. CDR3 length: 13 amino acids. CDR1 SNHLY and CDR2 FYNNEI come from the germline V gene. The CDR3, as DNA: TGTGCCAGCAGACGGGGGGGGGACAATGAGCAGTTCTTC. It yields the protein CASRRGGDNEQFF.

A note on this clonotype: One end of the junction does not line up with germline, which may come from a read error. The chain uses TRBV6-2 or TRBV6-3 and TRBJ2-7, with D unresolved. The CDR3 length is 10 residues. Per the germline V gene, CDR1 is MNHEY and CDR2 is SVGEGT. The CDR3 coding sequence is TGTGTCAGCAGTGTCTACGAGCAGTACTTC. Amino acid sequence: CVSSVYEQYF.

This clonotype has a count of ten or more. The CDR3 DNA reads as TGTGCCAGCAGCTTAGGGCCCCTGAATGAGCAGTTCTTC. Encoded protein: CASSLGPLNEQFF. V and J are TRBV7-2 and TRBJ2-1, with D unresolved. V was pared by 1 base and J by 7 bases, with 8 bases between. The CDR3 loop spans 13 amino acids. The germline V gene encodes CDR1 SGHTA and CDR2 FQGNSA.

A word on this clonotype: This may be a read error, as it is one base from a much larger clone. V and J are TRBV24-1 and TRBJ2-7, with TRBD2 identical over 14 bases. This CDR3 has 13 residues. After removal of 8 bases from V and 7 bases from J, the junction contained 3 bases not matched to a gene. The V gene's germline CDR1 is KGHDR and CDR2 SFDVKD. The CDR3 spells CATTGLAGDEQYF. The DNA for the CDR3 is TGTGCCACCACGGGACTAGCGGGAGATGAGCAGTACTTC.

This clonotype showed up many times. The CDR3, as DNA: TGTGCCAGCAGCTTAGATTTCGGGACCGTCATGAACACTGAAGCTTTCTTT. Its translation is CASSLDFGTVMNTEAFF. V usage is TRBV7-8 and J usage is TRBJ1-1; D is possibly TRBD1 (5 bases). The V and J ends lost 1 base and 0 bases respectively, with 15 bases between them. CDR1 and CDR2 (germline): SGHVS, FQNEAQ. The CDR3 consists of 17 residues.

About this clonotype itself: A read error likely explains this, since a far larger clone differs by one base. The chain carries TRBV7-9 and TRBJ1-5, with D possibly TRBD1 on 5 matching bases. The CDR3 is made up of 14 amino acids. CDR1 is SEHNR and CDR2 is FQNEAQ in the germline V gene (reference sequence). Here the CDR3 reads CASSQGGAVQPRHF. The CDR3, as DNA: TGTGCCAGCAGCCAAGGCGGGGCGGTTCAGCCCCGGCATTTT.

The genes are TRBV30 and TRBJ1-5; possibly TRBD1 for D (5 bases). V was shortened by 2 bases and J by 2 bases, with 10 bases between the two germline ends. The CDR3 spans 14 residues. Germline V CDR1 and CDR2: GTSNPN, SVGIG (reference sequence). The CDR3 loop reads CAWSRTGGNQPQHF. CDR3 DNA: TGTGCCTGGAGTCGAACAGGAGGCAATCAGCCCCAGCATTTT.

The J gene is TRBJ1-6, the V gene TRBV11-2; TRBD1 is a possible D gene (6 bases). The germline CDR1 and CDR2 sequences are SGHAT and FQNNGV. Trimming removed 2 bases from V and 7 bases from J, with 15 bases in between. The CDR3 runs to 16 residues. CDR3 sequence reads: CASSLSTQGRNSPLHF. The CDR3 nucleotides read TGTGCCAGCAGCTTATCAACACAGGGTCGGAATTCACCCCTCCACTTT.

The chain couples TRBV6-2 or TRBV6-3 to TRBJ1-2; D gene unclear. This CDR3 has 14 residues. CDR1 is MNHEY, CDR2 SVGEGT, per germline. Trimming removed 5 bases from V and 2 bases from J, with 12 bases in between. The CDR3 DNA reads TGTGCCAGCAGTGTTATCCCCTTGAACTATGGCTACACCTTC. Translated, it gives CASSVIPLNYGYTF.

A few counts support this clonotype. J is TRBJ2-1 and V is TRBV20-1; D gene unclear. The CDR3 consists of 14 residues. Trimming took 5 bases from V and 0 from J, leaving 11 bases between them. Germline V gives CDR1 DFQATT, CDR2 SNEGSKA (reference sequence). DNA of the CDR3: TGCAGTGCTGTCGAACCCCTCTCCTACAATGAGCAGTTCTTC. It codes for CSAVEPLSYNEQFF.

This clonotype was detected ten times or more. CDR3 coding DNA: TGTGCCAGCAGCCTCGGGACAGGGGACACTGAAGCTTTCTTT. Translating it yields CASSLGTGDTEAFF. V and J are TRBV3-1 and TRBJ1-1, with TRBD1 identical over 10 bases. CDR1 LGHDT and CDR2 YNNKEL come from the germline V gene (reference sequence). J was trimmed by 3 bases and V by 4 bases; bases with no gene match: 2. This CDR3 has 14 residues.

This clonotype occurred a few times. This rearrangement joins TRBV10-2 to TRBJ2-2, with TRBD2 matching 9 bases. In germline, CDR1 is WSHSY, CDR2 SAAADI. The J segment lost 6 bases and the V segment lost 4 bases, leaving 6 bases of the junction unmatched. The CDR3 runs 15 residues. The CDR3 sequence: CASSAGSGSSGELFF. The DNA for the CDR3 is TGCGCCAGCAGTGCAGGTAGCGGGAGTTCCGGGGAGCTGTTTTTT.

This clonotype was counted many times. J is TRBJ2-1 and V is TRBV12-3 or TRBV12-4; 7 bases match TRBD1. J lost 3 bases, V lost 0 bases, and 2 bases had no gene match. The CDR3 is made up of 15 amino acids. CDR3 coding DNA: TGTGCCAGCAGTTTAGCAGGGGGCGGCTACAATGAGCAGTTCTTC. Its translation: CASSLAGGGYNEQFF.

The sample holds many counts of this clonotype. The rearrangement uses TRBV20-1 and TRBJ2-5, with TRBD2 as a possible D gene (5 bases). The CDR3 covers 12 residues. Germline V lookup: CDR1 DFQATT, CDR2 SNEGSKA (reference sequence). V was shortened by 3 bases and J by 7 bases, with 12 bases between the two germline ends. The CDR3 nucleotides read TGCAGTGCTAGGAACTATGAGGGGACCCAGTACTTC. Its protein product is CSARNYEGTQYF.